The clone carrying this TCR beta chain was recorded a few times. TCRdb called the RT-PCR reads again in MiXCR, with one record for every CDR3 protein. The sample lists more than 600,000 distinct CDR3 sequences, approximately 15% occurring once. Sequenced: memory CD4+ T cells from blood. This clonotype was obtained from a female donor in good health, serving as a healthy control.

The CDR3 here is CASSPQTGEKYF. The CDR3, as DNA: TGTGCCAGCTCACCACAGACAGGGGAAAAGTACTTC. V usage is TRBV18 and J usage is TRBJ2-7; TRBD1 aligns across 8 bases. This CDR3 spans 12 amino acids. In germline, CDR1 is KGHSH, CDR2 LQKENI. With V trimmed by 1 base and J by 11 bases, 4 bases remained unmatched.